The clone carrying this T cell receptor (beta chain) was detected ten times or more. Its antigen is unidentified. This entry comes from a study of early T cells in non-severe SARS-CoV-2 infection. General observations from the study: Matches to VDJdb favored anti-spike CD8 responses and missed private and CD4 specificities.

Unique molecular identifiers tagged individual cDNA molecules. MiXCR, run by TCRdb on the 5' RACE reads, gives a single entry per CDR3 protein. The table shows about 60,000 distinct CDR3 sequences, with roughly 5.9% occurring only once. This TCR was sampled from an adult who was a healthcare worker with PCR-confirmed SARS-CoV-2 infection or an uninfected control (not recorded which). What was sequenced was whole blood.

In DNA, the CDR3 is TGTGCCATCAGCTTGGGACAGTTCTCCTACGAGCAGTACTTC. Translating gives CAISLGQFSYEQYF. The chain carries TRBV10-3 and TRBJ2-7, with TRBD1 identical over 7 bases. The CDR3 contains 14 residues. The germline gives CDR1 ENHRY, CDR2 SYGVKD. V shed 6 bases, J shed 0 bases, and the junction held 5 bases outside the gene matches.